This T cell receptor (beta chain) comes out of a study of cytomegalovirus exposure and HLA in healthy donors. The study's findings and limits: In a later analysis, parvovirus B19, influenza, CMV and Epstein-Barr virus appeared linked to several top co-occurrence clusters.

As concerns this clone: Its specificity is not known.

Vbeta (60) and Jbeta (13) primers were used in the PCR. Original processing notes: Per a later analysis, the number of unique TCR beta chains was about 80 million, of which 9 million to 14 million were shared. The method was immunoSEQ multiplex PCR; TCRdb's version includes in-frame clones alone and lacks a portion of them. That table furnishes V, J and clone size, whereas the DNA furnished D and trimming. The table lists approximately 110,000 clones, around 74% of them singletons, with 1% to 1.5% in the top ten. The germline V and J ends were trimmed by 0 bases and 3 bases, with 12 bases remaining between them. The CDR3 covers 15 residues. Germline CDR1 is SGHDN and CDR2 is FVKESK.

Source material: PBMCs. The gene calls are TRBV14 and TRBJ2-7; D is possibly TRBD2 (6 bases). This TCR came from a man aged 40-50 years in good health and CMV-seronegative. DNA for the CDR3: TGTGCCAGCAGCCAAGATCCCGGGAGAGGCTACGAGCAGTACTTC. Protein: CASSQDPGRGYEQYF.